This TCR beta chain was captured by sequencing in a study of cytomegalovirus exposure and HLA in healthy donors. Study-wide context: Approximately 85 million unique TCRs from HLA-typed donors were held in an early data release.

The CDR3 spans 15 residues. Trimming cost V 6 bases and J 2 bases, with 11 bases left between them. From germline, CDR1 is MNHEY and CDR2 SVGAGI. In this sample, this clone turned up many times. Its specificity is unknown. Vbeta (60) and Jbeta (13) primers were used in the PCR. Under the authors' procedure: Later reanalysis found 75 million to 95 million unique TCR beta chains, roughly 10 million of them shared. Sequencing used immunoSEQ multiplex PCR; TCRdb keeps in-frame clones, though not all of them. V and J calls and clone size are those listed in that table; D and trimming were worked out from the DNA. The repertoire consists of 150,000 to 200,000 clones, with roughly 80% occurring once and the leading ten covering approximately 3.7%. Whole-study results and caveats: In a later analysis, V- and J-gene trimming of beta chains associated with a DCLRE1C missense variant, replicated independently. As confirmed in vitro, three CMV-associated chains were specific for CMV antigens.

The sequenced sample consisted of PBMCs. This receptor was obtained from a man younger than 40 in good health and CMV-seropositive. The chain joins TRBV6-5 to TRBJ2-6; D is possibly TRBD2 (5 bases). The CDR3 DNA is TGTGCCAGCAGCCCCTCGAGGGCTGGGGCCAACGTCCTGACTTTC. Encoded protein: CASSPSRAGANVLTF.